This passage covers 22 T cell receptor beta chains from one sample sequenced in a study of cytomegalovirus exposure and HLA in healthy donors (dated by TCRdb to about 2017). Receptor libraries were prepared by the immunoSEQ multiplex PCR assay. A mixture of 60 forward primers for TCR Vbeta segments and 13 reverse primers for TCR Jbeta segments was used in the multiplex PCR. The clones in this table, taken by TCRdb from immuneACCESS, are in-frame only. Not every clone is retained; where verified, under half of the shortfall comes from an unresolved V gene, and the cause of the rest is unknown. This sample gives more than 200,000 clones in total; 75% to 85% of them show up just once. The ten largest clones add up to approximately 1.5% of the sample. Input material: PBMCs. Every receptor here comes from a girl between 5 and 17 years old in good health and CMV-seronegative.

CDR3 amino acids: CASSEGGPYEQYF. Here the CDR3 DNA reads TGTGCCAGCAGTGAAGGAGGTCCCTACGAGCAGTACTTC. The V and J genes are TRBV6-1 and TRBJ2-7; D remains unclear. Trimming removed 1 base at V and 2 bases at J, with 6 bases between. CDR1 is MNHNS and CDR2 is SASEGT in the germline V gene. CDR3 size: 13 residues.

The chain joins TRBV7-3 to TRBJ1-1; the D is unclear. CDR1 SGHTA and CDR2 FQGTGA come from the germline V gene. This CDR3 has 13 residues. V was clipped by 9 bases and J by 2 bases, with 13 bases between them. CDR3 in amino acids: CASGNGPNTEAFF. The CDR3 region has the DNA TGTGCCAGTGGAAATGGGCCAAACACTGAAGCTTTCTTT.

The V call is TRBV7-9, the J call TRBJ2-3; D perhaps matches TRBD2 (6 bases). CDR1 is SEHNR, CDR2 FQNEAQ, per germline (reference sequence). With 1 base removed from V and 4 bases from J, the gap between germline ends came to 15 bases. This CDR3 contains 16 residues. CDR3 DNA sequence: TGTGCCAGCAGCTTAGTCGGGCGGGATTCAGCAGATACGCAGTATTTT. As protein: CASSLVGRDSADTQYF. Full variable domain (missing parts from reference TRBV7-9 and TRBJ2-3): DTGVSQNPRHKITKRGQNVTFRCDPISEHNRLYWYRQTLGQGPEFLTYFQNEAQLEKSRLLSDRFSAERPKGSFSTLEIQRTEQGDSAMYLCASSLVGRDSADTQYFGPGTRLTVL.

The CDR3 coding sequence is TGTGCCAGCACCGAAGACAGGAGAAAGAACACCGGGGAGCTGTTTTTT. It yields the protein CASTEDRRKNTGELFF. The rearrangement links TRBV28 to TRBJ2-2, with D maybe TRBD1 (6 bases). The length of the CDR3 is 16 residues. The germline V gene encodes CDR1 MDHEN and CDR2 SYDVKM. Between the trimmed V and J ends, which lost 7 bases and 1 base, there was a span of 16 bases. Looking up the rest from reference TRBV28 and TRBJ2-2 gives the full variable domain: DVKVTQSSRYLVKRTGEKVFLECVQDMDHENMFWYRQDPGLGLRLIYFSYDVKMKEKGDIPEGYSVSREKKERFSLILESASTNQTSMYLCASTEDRRKNTGELFFGEGSRLTVL.

J is TRBJ2-7 and V is TRBV2, with D perhaps matching TRBD1 (6 bases). Trimming pared 5 bases from V and 5 bases from J, leaving 13 bases between. Germline CDR1 SNHLY, CDR2 FYNNEI. This CDR3 contains 13 residues. The CDR3 region has the DNA TGTGCCAGCAGTTATTCTTCAGGGGACGAGCAGTACTTC. Translation gives CASSYSSGDEQYF.

This clone was counted only a few times. The chain links TRBV6-5 to TRBJ1-2, with TRBD1 as a possible D gene (5 bases). There are 15 residues in the CDR3. Deletions cut 6 bases from V and 4 bases from J, with 18 bases between. Germline V gene sequence: CDR1 MNHEY, CDR2 SVGAGI. CDR3 protein: CASRVGQGGSYGYTF. CDR3 sequence (DNA): TGTGCCAGCAGGGTCGGGCAGGGAGGGTCCTATGGCTACACCTTC.

The rearrangement uses TRBV5-4 and TRBJ2-1; 9 nucleotides align to TRBD2. Losses at the gene ends were 6 bases for V and 4 bases for J; bases not matched to a gene: 8. The CDR3 has 15 amino acids. Germline CDR1 SGHNT, CDR2 YYREEE (reference sequence). CDR3 DNA sequence: TGTGCCAGCACCGATGCGGGAGGGCGGTACAATGAGCAGTTCTTC. Translating it yields CASTDAGGRYNEQFF.

The chain joins TRBV7-2 to TRBJ2-5; 11 positions agree with TRBD2. This CDR3 region has 19 residues. With 2 bases clipped from V and 0 bases from J, the junction kept 11 bases outside the gene matches. Germline lookup yields CDR1 SGHTA and CDR2 FQGNSA. The CDR3 sequence: CASSLPRLAGQPNQETQYF. Here the CDR3 DNA reads TGTGCCAGCAGCTTACCCCGACTAGCGGGGCAACCAAACCAAGAGACCCAGTACTTC. The variable domain in full, completed from reference TRBV7-2 and TRBJ2-5, reads GAGVSQSPSNKVTEKGKDVELRCDPISGHTALYWYRQSLGQGLEFLIYFQGNSAPDKSGLPSDRFSAERTGGSVSTLTIQRTQQEDSAVYLCASSLPRLAGQPNQETQYFGPGTRLLVL.

This chain connects TRBV5-5 to TRBJ1-2; weak D call: TRBD1 (6 bases). This CDR3 has 15 residues. In germline, CDR1 is SGHKS, CDR2 YYEKEE (reference sequence). Trimming removed 3 bases at V and 5 bases at J, with 17 bases between. CDR3 nucleotides: TGTGCCAGCAGCTCCTATCAGGGGCGCCAATATGGCTACACCTTC. Translation gives CASSSYQGRQYGYTF.

The genes are TRBV28 and TRBJ2-7; 9 bases agree with TRBD1. Germline CDR1 and CDR2: MDHEN and SYDVKM. V lost 8 bases, J lost 3 bases, and 11 bases stayed unmatched. This CDR3 comprises 15 residues. The CDR3 loop reads CASCWRDREFYEQYF. CDR3 bases: TGTGCCAGCTGCTGGCGGGACAGGGAATTCTACGAGCAGTACTTC.

The genes are TRBV5-1 and TRBJ2-7; TRBD2 matches 12 bases. CDR3 length: 14 residues. Germline lookup yields CDR1 SGHRS and CDR2 YFSETQ. Unmatched junction bases numbered 2, after V lost 3 bases and J lost 4 bases. Here the CDR3 DNA reads TGCGCCAGCAGCTATGGACTAGCGGGATACGAGCAGTACTTC. It specifies CASSYGLAGYEQYF.

The V call is TRBV19, the J call TRBJ1-5, with no clear D. Trimming pared 3 bases from V and 5 bases from J, leaving 11 bases between. Germline CDR1 reads LNHDA; CDR2 reads SQIVND (reference sequence). The CDR3 is made up of 14 amino acids. CDR3 in DNA: TGTGCCAGTAGTATGCGGGCCGGTCATCAGCCCCAGCATTTT. This translates into CASSMRAGHQPQHF.

This sequence joins TRBV28 and TRBJ1-1; D is possibly TRBD1 (5 bases). CDR3 length: 17 amino acids. The germline V and J ends were trimmed by 2 bases and 0 bases, with 16 bases remaining between them. CDR1 and CDR2 (germline): MDHEN, SYDVKM. The DNA for the CDR3 is TGTGCCAGCAGTTTAATGAAGGCCCGGGACTTGAACACTGAAGCTTTCTTT. Translating gives CASSLMKARDLNTEAFF.

This chain connects TRBV28 to TRBJ1-2; 8 bases fit TRBD1. The J segment lost 4 bases and the V segment lost 6 bases, leaving 4 bases of the junction unmatched. Germline V lookup: CDR1 MDHEN, CDR2 SYDVKM. The CDR3 is 13 residues long. The CDR3 coding sequence is TGTGCCAGCAGGTCAGACAGGGGCTATGGCTACACCTTC. It translates to CASRSDRGYGYTF.

The chain uses TRBV5-1 and TRBJ2-5, with D possibly TRBD2 on 6 matching bases. V was pared by 0 bases and J by 2 bases, with 11 bases between. Germline assignment: CDR1 SGHRS and CDR2 YFSETQ. This CDR3 region has 15 residues. As DNA, the CDR3 is TGCGCCAGCAGCTTGGCGGGGGTTGGGCAAGAGACCCAGTACTTC. This sequence encodes CASSLAGVGQETQYF. The full variable domain, in which reference TRBV5-1 and TRBJ2-5 provide the parts outside the CDR3, is KAGVTQTPRYLIKTRGQQVTLSCSPISGHRSVSWYQQTPGQGLQFLFEYFSETQRNKGNFPGRFSGRQFSNSRSEMNVSTLELGDSALYLCASSLAGVGQETQYFGPGTRLLVL.

This chain connects TRBV11-2 to TRBJ2-7; 8 bases map to TRBD1. CDR1 SGHAT and CDR2 FQNNGV come from the germline V gene. CDR3 length: 15 amino acids. V lost 3 bases to trimming and J lost 3 bases; unmatched junction nucleotides: 7. CDR3 region: CASSFGTGYNYEQYF. In DNA form, the CDR3 reads TGTGCCAGCAGCTTCGGGACAGGATATAACTACGAGCAGTACTTC.

V is TRBV4-1 and J is TRBJ2-2; the D gene is possibly TRBD1 (5 bases). Trimming cost V 4 bases and J 0 bases, with 12 bases left between them. This CDR3 has 16 residues. Germline V lookup: CDR1 MGHRA, CDR2 YSYEKL. The CDR3 region is CASSLEGHSNTGELFF. CDR3 sequence (DNA): TGCGCCAGCAGCCTTGAAGGACATTCGAACACCGGGGAGCTGTTTTTT.

The V gene is TRBV27, the J gene TRBJ1-5, with a tentative D call TRBD1 (5 bases). V gave up 5 bases and J gave up 11 bases, with 19 bases separating them. The CDR3 runs to 14 residues. Germline CDR1 is MNHEY and CDR2 is SMNVEV (reference sequence). The CDR3 region has the DNA TGTGCCAGCAGTCTGACAGTTGCCTCCGGGTCCCAGCATTTT. It encodes CASSLTVASGSQHF.

This clone was found a few times. The V call is TRBV4-1, the J call TRBJ1-6; TRBD1 aligns across 8 bases. This CDR3 contains 15 residues. The germline CDR1 and CDR2 sequences are MGHRA and YSYEKL. Trimming at V came to 3 bases and at J to 5 bases, leaving 3 bases not matched to a gene. The CDR3: CASSHPTGDNSPLHF. DNA for the CDR3: TGCGCCAGCAGCCATCCGACAGGGGATAATTCACCCCTCCACTTT.

Concerning this clone: The junction does not match germline at one end; this may be a read error. The chain joins TRBV27 to TRBJ1-4; unclear D gene. The length of the CDR3 is 15 residues. Germline CDR1 reads MNHEY; CDR2 reads SMNVEV (reference sequence). The chain's CDR3 is CASSLYRERDEKLFF. The CDR3 DNA reads TGTGCCAGCAGTTTATACCGCGAGCGCGATGAGAAACTGTTTTTT.

The V and J genes are TRBV4-2 and TRBJ2-7; TRBD1 agrees at 7 bases. This CDR3 has 15 residues. Germline V gene sequence: CDR1 LGHNA, CDR2 YNFKEQ. Germline trimming cut 3 bases from V and 1 base from J; bases unmatched to any gene: 6. The CDR3 loop reads CASSHLGQASYEQYF. CDR3 DNA sequence: TGTGCCAGCAGCCACCTTGGACAGGCTTCCTACGAGCAGTACTTC.

The V gene is TRBV18, the J gene TRBJ1-2, with TRBD1 as a possible D gene (6 bases). V was pared by 0 bases and J by 8 bases, with 19 bases between. The CDR3 is 16 residues long. Looked up from germline, CDR1 is KGHSH and CDR2 is LQKENI. The CDR3 spells CASSPPGRYRDLGYTF. CDR3 DNA sequence: TGTGCCAGCTCACCACCTGGCCGATACAGGGATTTAGGCTACACCTTC. Filled out from reference TRBV18 and TRBJ1-2, the complete variable domain reads NAGVMQNPRHLVRRRGQEARLRCSPMKGHSHVYWYRQLPEEGLKFMVYLQKENIIDESGMPKERFSAEFPKEGPSILRIQQVVRGDSAAYFCASSPPGRYRDLGYTFGSGTRLTVV.